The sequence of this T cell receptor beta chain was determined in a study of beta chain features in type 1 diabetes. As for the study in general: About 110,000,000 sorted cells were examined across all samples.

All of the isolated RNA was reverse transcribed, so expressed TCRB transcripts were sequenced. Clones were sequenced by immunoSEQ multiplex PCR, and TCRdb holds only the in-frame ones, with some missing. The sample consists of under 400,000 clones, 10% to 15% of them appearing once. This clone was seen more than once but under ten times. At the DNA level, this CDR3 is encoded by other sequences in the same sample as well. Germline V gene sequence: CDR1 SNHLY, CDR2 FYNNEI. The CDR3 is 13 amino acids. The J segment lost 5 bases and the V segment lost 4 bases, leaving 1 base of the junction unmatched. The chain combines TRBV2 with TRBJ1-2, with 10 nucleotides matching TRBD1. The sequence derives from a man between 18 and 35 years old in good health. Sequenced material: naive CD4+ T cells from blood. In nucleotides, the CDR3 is TGTGCCAGCAGTGCGGACAGGGGGTATGGCTACACCTTC. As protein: CASSADRGYGYTF.